A single sample gave rise to the 24 T cell receptor beta chains below, sequenced in a study of T cells in Graves' hyperthyroidism and ophthalmopathy. Regions amplified from RNA transcripts were the TCR beta CDR3 regions. HTBI primers drove first-round RT-PCR of the TCR CDR3. TCRdb itself ran the multiplex PCR reads through MiXCR, one entry per CDR3 protein. The sample yields roughly 500,000 distinct CDR3 sequences, about 45% seen once. Sequencing was done on a sample of peripheral blood or thyroid tissue (not recorded which). Receptors were obtained from an adult woman with Graves' disease, either hyperthyroidism or ophthalmopathy (not recorded which).

This clonotype was counted many times. The chain couples TRBV19 to TRBJ1-1; tentative D call: TRBD1 (5 bases). Trimming shortened V by 5 bases and J by 6 bases, and 13 bases separated the two germline ends. The CDR3 is 13 residues long. Germline CDR1 is LNHDA and CDR2 is SQIVND (reference sequence). CDR3 protein: CASSVLQASEAFF. CDR3 DNA: TGTGCCAGTAGTGTATTACAGGCGTCTGAAGCTTTCTTT. Filled out from reference TRBV19 and TRBJ1-1, the complete variable domain reads DGGITQSPKYLFRKEGQNVTLSCEQNLNHDAMYWYRQDPGQGLRLIYYSQIVNDFQKGDIAEGYSVSREKKESFPLTVTSAQKNPTAFYLCASSVLQASEAFFGQGTRLTVV.

This clonotype was observed many times. This chain links TRBV20-1 with TRBJ1-2; maybe TRBD1 (5 bases). Trimming pared 6 bases from V and 3 bases from J, leaving 17 bases between. This CDR3 is built from 14 residues. Germline CDR1 is DFQATT and CDR2 is SNEGSKA (reference sequence). The CDR3 DNA is TGCAGTGCGCTAGGAGTGGGGGGGGACTATGGCTACACCTTC. Its translation: CSALGVGGDYGYTF.

This clonotype came up many times. This chain uses TRBV10-3 with TRBJ2-5; D gene uncertain. Per the germline V gene, CDR1 is ENHRY and CDR2 is SYGVKD. The CDR3 loop spans 14 amino acids. Trimming stripped 5 bases from V and 1 base from J, with 11 bases between. The DNA of the CDR3 is TGTGCCATCAGTCCCAAAGGGTTCCAAGAGACCCAGTACTTC. Its translation: CAISPKGFQETQYF.

This clonotype was observed at least ten times. J is TRBJ1-1 and V is TRBV19; 7 bases map to TRBD1. This CDR3 contains 15 residues. V lost 1 base, J lost 0 bases, and 2 bases stayed unmatched. Germline CDR1 reads LNHDA; CDR2 reads SQIVND (reference sequence). CDR3 amino acids: CASSIGRGLNTEAFF. DNA for the CDR3: TGTGCCAGTAGTATAGGGAGGGGGCTGAACACTGAAGCTTTCTTT.

This clonotype occurred many times. V gene TRBV10-3 combines with J gene TRBJ2-7; D remains ambiguous. This CDR3 is built from 14 residues. Looked up from germline, CDR1 is ENHRY and CDR2 is SYGVKD. The V end was cut by 3 bases, the J end by 6 bases, with 15 bases between. Here the CDR3 reads CAISEYSSSSEQYF. For the CDR3, the DNA is TGTGCCATCAGTGAATATTCTTCGTCGAGCGAGCAGTACTTC.

This clonotype has just a few counts. The chain employs TRBV5-4 and TRBJ2-7, with D perhaps TRBD2 (5 bases). V lost 0 bases and J lost 0, with 10 bases in between. In germline, CDR1 is SGHNT, CDR2 YYREEE (reference sequence). This CDR3 region has 15 residues. The CDR3 sequence is CASSLGADPSYEQYF. In nucleotides, the CDR3 is TGTGCCAGCAGCTTGGGAGCGGACCCCTCCTACGAGCAGTACTTC.

The sample holds many counts of this clonotype. This sequence joins TRBV6-1 and TRBJ1-5, with a weak D call TRBD1 (6 bases). The CDR3 has 15 residues. V was cut by 2 bases and J by 6 bases, with 14 bases left in between. Germline loops: CDR1 MNHNS, CDR2 SASEGT. CDR3 sequence (DNA): TGTGCCAGCAGTGAATCAACAGGGCGAGGTCAGCCCCAGCATTTT. Translated: CASSESTGRGQPQHF.

In its sample, this clonotype was seen many times. This sequence joins TRBV7-9 and TRBJ2-5, with 8 bases lining up with TRBD1. V lost 5 bases, J lost 4 bases, and 3 bases stayed unmatched. There are 13 residues in the CDR3. Germline V gene sequence: CDR1 SEHNR, CDR2 FQNEAQ (reference sequence). CDR3 nucleotide sequence: TGTGCCAGCAGCCTGGACAGGGTAGAGACCCAGTACTTC. This gives the protein CASSLDRVETQYF.

The chain carries TRBV7-2 and TRBJ2-7; 7 bases agree with TRBD1. Germline CDR1 and CDR2: SGHTA and FQGNSA. V gave up 1 base and J gave up 2 bases; unmatched junction bases: 11. This CDR3 comprises 17 residues. CDR3 sequence (DNA): TGTGCCAGCAGCTTAGGCCTATTCAGGGGGAAAACCTACGAGCAGTACTTC. Its protein is CASSLGLFRGKTYEQYF. The entire variable domain, with the rest obtained from reference TRBV7-2 and TRBJ2-7, is as follows: GAGVSQSPSNKVTEKGKDVELRCDPISGHTALYWYRQSLGQGLEFLIYFQGNSAPDKSGLPSDRFSAERTGGSVSTLTIQRTQQEDSAVYLCASSLGLFRGKTYEQYFGPGTRLTVT.

This clonotype was counted ten times or more. CDR3 nucleotide sequence: TGCGCCAGGGAACCCTTCAAAACCTCCTACGAGCAGTACTTC. The encoded protein is CAREPFKTSYEQYF. This sequence joins TRBV5-1 and TRBJ2-7, with no clear D. Trimming took 8 bases from V and 0 from J, leaving 15 bases between them. CDR1 SGHRS and CDR2 YFSETQ come from the germline V gene. The CDR3 consists of 14 residues.

This clonotype occurred many times. This chain links TRBV9 with TRBJ2-7; 10 bases are a match to TRBD2. Germline CDR1 reads SGDLS; CDR2 reads YYNGEE. This CDR3 has 14 amino acids. V gave up 1 base and J gave up 6 bases; unmatched junction bases: 4. The DNA for the CDR3 is TGTGCCAGCAGCGTACAACTAGCGGGAACCGAGCAGTACTTC. This codes for CASSVQLAGTEQYF.

V is TRBV10-3 and J is TRBJ1-2; TRBD1 matches 7 bases. CDR1 and CDR2 from the germline V gene are ENHRY and SYGVKD. This CDR3 comprises 17 residues. J gave up 3 bases and V 2 bases, and 12 bases lay outside the gene matches. The DNA of the CDR3 is TGTGCCATCAGTGAGGGTGGAGGGGGCAGAACAGACTATGGCTACACCTTC. It codes for CAISEGGGGRTDYGYTF.

The chain employs TRBV19 and TRBJ2-6; possibly TRBD1 for D (6 bases). Germline V lookup: CDR1 LNHDA, CDR2 SQIVND (reference sequence). Trimming stripped 5 bases from V and 4 bases from J, with 9 bases between. This CDR3 is 14 amino acids long. The chain's CDR3 is CASSPGTGANVLTF. As DNA, the CDR3 is TGTGCCAGTAGTCCCGGGACAGGGGCCAACGTCCTGACTTTC. The whole variable domain, filled in from reference TRBV19 and TRBJ2-6, reads DGGITQSPKYLFRKEGQNVTLSCEQNLNHDAMYWYRQDPGQGLRLIYYSQIVNDFQKGDIAEGYSVSREKKESFPLTVTSAQKNPTAFYLCASSPGTGANVLTFGAGSRLTVL.

V and J are TRBV10-3 and TRBJ2-5; D is possibly TRBD2 (5 bases). The CDR3 sequence is 15 residues long. Germline lookup yields CDR1 ENHRY and CDR2 SYGVKD. V lost 2 bases and J lost 4, with 14 bases in between. The CDR3 loop reads CAISEEGVIRETQYF. The CDR3 region has the DNA TGTGCCATCAGTGAGGAGGGAGTGATTAGAGAGACCCAGTACTTC.

A few counts support this clonotype. The chain is built from TRBV18 and TRBJ1-2, with TRBD1 identical over 7 bases. Trimming removed 3 bases from V and 8 bases from J; junction bases left unmatched: 9. CDR3 length: 14 amino acids. Germline V gene sequence: CDR1 KGHSH, CDR2 LQKENI. CDR3 residues: CASSPLQGKFGYTF. The CDR3 DNA sequence: TGTGCCAGCTCACCGCTACAGGGGAAGTTCGGCTACACCTTC.

This clonotype was seen once. This rearrangement joins TRBV7-6 to TRBJ1-1; TRBD1 is a possible D gene (5 bases). CDR3 length: 15 amino acids. In germline, CDR1 is SGHVS, CDR2 FNYEAQ. Trimming stripped 8 bases from V and 5 bases from J, with 21 bases between. The CDR3 reads CASSPLTSGGTEAFF. The CDR3 DNA reads as TGTGCCAGCTCCCCTTTAACTAGCGGGGGTACTGAAGCTTTCTTT.

Only one count was recorded for this clonotype. The chain has TRBV5-1 and TRBJ1-1; D possibly corresponds to TRBD1 (5 bases). This CDR3 comprises 16 residues. V was clipped by 2 bases and J by 0 bases, with 14 bases between them. Germline CDR1 SGHRS, CDR2 YFSETQ. As DNA, the CDR3 is TGCGCCAGCAGCTTTCCTTGGGGGTTGGTGAACACTGAAGCTTTCTTT. This encodes CASSFPWGLVNTEAFF. The whole variable domain, remainder taken from reference TRBV5-1 and TRBJ1-1, is KAGVTQTPRYLIKTRGQQVTLSCSPISGHRSVSWYQQTPGQGLQFLFEYFSETQRNKGNFPGRFSGRQFSNSRSEMNVSTLELGDSALYLCASSFPWGLVNTEAFFGQGTRLTVV.

This rearrangement joins TRBV4-3 to TRBJ1-3, with D uncertain. V lost 3 bases to trimming and J lost 4 bases, with 16 bases between them. Germline V gene lookup returns CDR1 LGHNA and CDR2 YSLEER. This CDR3 is 16 amino acids long. This chain's CDR3 is CASSQPTENLGNTIYF. CDR3 DNA sequence: TGCGCCAGCAGCCAGCCAACGGAAAACCTGGGAAACACCATATATTTT.

This clonotype appeared many times. V is TRBV20-1 and J is TRBJ2-7, with D possibly being TRBD2 (6 bases). CDR1 is DFQATT, CDR2 SNEGSKA, per germline (reference sequence). The CDR3 contains 13 residues. V lost 6 bases to trimming and J lost 6 bases, with 18 bases between them. DNA for the CDR3: TGCAGTGCCCCCCCCGCGGGGTATCGCGAGCAGTACTTC. Translated: CSAPPAGYREQYF.

This chain uses TRBV19 with TRBJ1-5; 7 bases line up with TRBD1. The CDR3 is 14 residues long. V shed 7 bases, J shed 2 bases, and the junction held 5 bases outside the gene matches. Germline V gene lookup returns CDR1 LNHDA and CDR2 SQIVND (reference sequence). DNA of the CDR3: TGTGCCAGTATAGGGGGCCGAGGCAATCAGCCCCAGCATTTT. This gives the protein CASIGGRGNQPQHF.

The genes are TRBV12-3 or TRBV12-4 and TRBJ1-6; D call uncertain. The CDR3 consists of 17 residues. With 3 bases removed from V and 1 base from J, the gap between germline ends came to 13 bases. DNA for the CDR3: TGTGCCAGCAGTTTTGGAGGGTTTAGATCCTATAATTCACCCCTCCACTTT. This gives the protein CASSFGGFRSYNSPLHF.

This clonotype was seen a few times. CDR3 coding DNA: TGTGCCAGCAGACCTCTAGCTTCCGACACAGATACGCAGTATTTT. Protein sequence: CASRPLASDTDTQYF. This chain uses TRBV6-1 with TRBJ2-3; possibly TRBD2 for D (5 bases). CDR1 is MNHNS and CDR2 is SASEGT in the germline V gene. V was clipped by 6 bases and J by 2 bases, with 15 bases between them. The CDR3 length is 15 residues.

This clonotype has more than one count but fewer than ten. The chain has TRBV10-3 and TRBJ2-5, with 8 bases fitting TRBD1. This CDR3 comprises 14 residues. V dropped 10 bases and J dropped 9; count of bases not matched to a gene: 16. Germline V gives CDR1 ENHRY, CDR2 SYGVKD. The CDR3 DNA follows: TGTGCCACCAGCGTCCAGGGGGCCGGGCAGCCCCAGTACTTC. Its protein product is CATSVQGAGQPQYF.

In its sample, this clonotype was seen a few times. This may be a read error, as it is one base from a much larger clone. The DNA of the CDR3 is TGCAGTGCTAAGACGACAGGGACTTATGGCTGCACCTTC. Encoded protein: CSAKTTGTYGCTF. The chain combines TRBV20-1 with TRBJ1-2, with TRBD1 matching over 7 bases. This CDR3 comprises 13 residues. Germline V gene data show CDR1 as DFQATT and CDR2 as SNEGSKA (reference sequence).